These 17 T cell receptor beta chains originate from one sample sequenced in a study of beta chain features in type 1 diabetes. Sequenced material consisted of expressed TCRB transcripts (all of the isolated RNA was reverse transcribed). Sequencing was performed with immunoSEQ multiplex PCR; in TCRdb, only in-frame clones are kept and a portion is missing. The table includes roughly 240,000 clones, 11% to 15% detected once. Material for sequencing was naive CD4+ T cells from blood. All receptors derive from a woman between 35 and 50 years old in good health.

The rearrangement links TRBV28 to TRBJ2-1; tentative D call: TRBD1 (5 bases). Germline loops: CDR1 MDHEN, CDR2 SYDVKM. The CDR3 is 14 residues long. The ends were cut back, 4 bases at V and 5 bases at J, with 12 bases in the middle. The CDR3 reads CASSSVMTDNEQFF. CDR3 coding DNA: TGTGCCAGCAGTTCTGTGATGACAGACAATGAGCAGTTCTTC.

The chain has TRBV5-1 and TRBJ2-3; TRBD2 matches 7 bases. Trimming cost V 3 bases and J 2 bases; bases outside gene matches: 6. Germline values: CDR1 SGHRS, CDR2 YFSETQ. The CDR3 loop spans 15 amino acids. The CDR3 sequence is CASSSSGGPTDTQYF. DNA for the CDR3: TGCGCCAGCAGCTCATCGGGGGGACCCACAGATACGCAGTATTTT.

This clone was seen a few times. This chain uses TRBV11-2 with TRBJ2-3; D possibly corresponds to TRBD2 (6 bases). CDR1 SGHAT and CDR2 FQNNGV come from the germline V gene. V dropped 4 bases and J dropped 9 bases, with 11 bases sitting between them. This CDR3 comprises 12 residues. The CDR3 region has the DNA TGTGCCAGCAGCTCGACTAGTCGAACGCAGTATTTT. Protein: CASSSTSRTQYF.

This clone was detected only once. V gene TRBV7-9 combines with J gene TRBJ2-7; D is possibly TRBD2 (5 bases). V was clipped by 5 bases and J by 1 base, with 12 bases between them. Germline-derived CDR1 and CDR2 are SEHNR and FQNEAQ (reference sequence). This CDR3 region has 14 residues. The CDR3 DNA is TGTGCCAGCAGCCCGGGGTTTCAATCCTACGAGCAGTACTTC. Residues: CASSPGFQSYEQYF.

The CDR3 DNA reads as TGTGCCAGCAGCTCAACAGGTCAGGCTTATGGCTACACCTTC. Its protein is CASSSTGQAYGYTF. The chain carries TRBV11-2 and TRBJ1-2, with a weak D call TRBD1 (5 bases). Germline loops: CDR1 SGHAT, CDR2 FQNNGV. The germline V and J ends were trimmed by 4 bases and 5 bases, with 14 bases remaining between them. CDR3 length equals 14 residues.

This chain connects TRBV6-5 to TRBJ2-1; D uncertain. The CDR3 covers 13 residues. Germline CDR1 MNHEY, CDR2 SVGAGI. Trimming took off 6 bases at V and 2 bases at J, with 8 bases between the two ends. The CDR3: CASRQAAYNEQFF. As DNA, the CDR3 is TGTGCCAGCAGGCAGGCCGCCTACAATGAGCAGTTCTTC.

The genes are TRBV7-9 and TRBJ2-3; 10 bases agree with TRBD2. Germline V gene sequence: CDR1 SEHNR, CDR2 FQNEAQ (reference sequence). V gave up 5 bases and J gave up 1 base; unmatched junction bases: 6. CDR3 size: 16 residues. CDR3 nucleotides: TGTGCCAGCAGCCTAGGACTAGCGGTTGGCACAGATACGCAGTATTTT. Its protein is CASSLGLAVGTDTQYF.

This sequence joins TRBV2 and TRBJ2-1, with 13 nucleotides matching TRBD2. From germline, CDR1 is SNHLY and CDR2 FYNNEI. J gave up 8 bases and V 6 bases, and 10 bases lay outside the gene matches. This CDR3 contains 16 residues. CDR3 in DNA: TGTGCCAGCAGGAAGACAACTAGCGGGGGGGGAGATGAGCAGTTCTTC. Protein product: CASRKTTSGGGDEQFF.

This clone was counted only a few times. The CDR3 here is CASSLEASGGNTGELFF. In DNA form, the CDR3 reads TGTGCCAGCAGCTTGGAGGCTAGCGGGGGGAACACCGGGGAGCTGTTTTTT. The V and J genes are TRBV5-4 and TRBJ2-2; 10 nucleotides agree with TRBD2. V lost 0 bases to trimming and J lost 1 base; unmatched junction nucleotides: 3. CDR1 is SGHNT and CDR2 is YYREEE in the germline V gene (reference sequence). CDR3 length: 17 amino acids.

The rearrangement links TRBV9 to TRBJ2-1; TRBD1 might be the D (6 bases). The CDR3 has 15 residues. Germline loops: CDR1 SGDLS, CDR2 YYNGEE. Trimming stripped 0 bases from V and 9 bases from J, with 16 bases between. The CDR3 loop reads CASSVGSGVYGEQFF. The CDR3 region has the DNA TGTGCCAGCAGCGTAGGATCAGGGGTGTATGGTGAGCAGTTCTTC.

V is TRBV20-1 and J is TRBJ2-5; D gene uncertain. CDR3 length: 10 amino acids. V shed 5 bases and J shed 3 bases, with 4 bases lying between them. Germline lookup yields CDR1 DFQATT and CDR2 SNEGSKA (reference sequence). The CDR3 reads CSAVKETQYF. The CDR3 DNA is TGCAGTGCTGTCAAAGAGACCCAGTACTTC.

The chain has TRBV7-2 and TRBJ2-6; tentatively, D is TRBD2 (7 bases). V was trimmed by 3 bases and J by 2 bases, leaving 20 bases between them. The CDR3 contains 19 residues. Germline values: CDR1 SGHTA, CDR2 FQGNSA. DNA of the CDR3: TGTGCCAGCAGCTTGGTTAGGGGGGGTATAGGCGCTGGGGCCAACGTCCTGACTTTC. The encoded protein is CASSLVRGGIGAGANVLTF.

This rearrangement joins TRBV7-2 to TRBJ2-3; D is ambiguous. The germline gives CDR1 SGHTA, CDR2 FQGNSA. The CDR3 totals 14 residues. Trimming pared 0 bases from V and 6 bases from J, leaving 10 bases between. CDR3 nucleotide sequence: TGTGCCAGCAGCTTAGCGGCAGGTCTCGATACGCAGTATTTT. It is translated as CASSLAAGLDTQYF.

A few counts support this clone. The chain joins TRBV5-1 to TRBJ2-1, with D maybe TRBD1 (6 bases). The V and J ends lost 2 bases and 0 bases respectively, with 18 bases between them. Germline CDR1 SGHRS, CDR2 YFSETQ. The CDR3 has 18 amino acids. CDR3 nucleotides: TGCGCCAGCAGCTTACCGATAAGGACAGTCAGCTCCTACAATGAGCAGTTCTTC. Amino acids: CASSLPIRTVSSYNEQFF.

The chain couples TRBV19 to TRBJ2-3; 8 nucleotides match TRBD2. Germline V gene lookup returns CDR1 LNHDA and CDR2 SQIVND (reference sequence). The CDR3 runs to 18 residues. J was trimmed by 0 bases and V by 3 bases; bases with no gene match: 11. The CDR3 loop is CASSISGLRGGSTDTQYF. The CDR3 region has the DNA TGTGCCAGTAGTATCTCCGGACTCCGGGGGGGGAGCACAGATACGCAGTATTTT. Supplemented by reference TRBV19 and TRBJ2-3, the full variable domain reads DGGITQSPKYLFRKEGQNVTLSCEQNLNHDAMYWYRQDPGQGLRLIYYSQIVNDFQKGDIAEGYSVSREKKESFPLTVTSAQKNPTAFYLCASSISGLRGGSTDTQYFGPGTRLTVL.

This rearrangement joins TRBV5-1 to TRBJ1-3, with D possibly being TRBD1 (6 bases). Germline V gene sequence: CDR1 SGHRS, CDR2 YFSETQ. This CDR3 contains 15 residues. Trimming took off 4 bases at V and 0 bases at J, with 11 bases between the two ends. The CDR3 loop reads CASSTQGFSGNTIYF. The DNA for the CDR3 is TGCGCCAGCAGCACACAGGGTTTCTCTGGAAACACCATATATTTT.

The CDR3 region has the DNA TGTGCCAGCTCGGTCACAGGGTCCGGAAACATTCAGTACTTC. It codes for CASSVTGSGNIQYF. This chain uses TRBV5-4 with TRBJ2-4; tentatively, D is TRBD1 (6 bases). The V gene's germline CDR1 is SGHNT and CDR2 YYREEE (reference sequence). This CDR3 spans 14 amino acids. The V and J ends lost 7 bases and 6 bases respectively, with 17 bases between them.